This TCR beta chain is drawn from a study of blood T cell repertoires in COVID-19. Study-wide context: From the United States, Italy and Spain came samples of acute and convalescent COVID-19. In each case, the material was cDNA or gDNA derived from T cells, B-cell-depleted T cells, or PBMCs.

A single count supports this clone. In the authors' workflow: Using reference gene primer amplification, nucleated cell counts were estimated. TCRdb keeps only in-frame clones here, not all; method: immunoSEQ multiplex PCR. V and J calls and clone size follow that table, whereas D and trimming were derived from the DNA. The repertoire holds 45,000 to 75,000 clones, with 85% to 90% as singletons. The germline V gene has CDR1 SGHRS and CDR2 YFSETQ. CDR3 length: 14 amino acids. V trimming: 4 bases; J trimming: 8 bases; junction bases outside the gene matches: 5. The chain recombines TRBV5-1 with TRBJ1-4, with TRBD1 matching over 10 bases. Sequenced sample: peripheral blood. This sequence originates from a man in his 60s with acute or convalescent COVID-19. This CDR3 is CASSTGTGEEKLFF. As DNA, the CDR3 is TGCGCCAGCAGCACCGGGACAGGGGAAGAAAAACTGTTTTTT.